This T cell receptor (beta chain) was identified during a study of shared clonotypes between healthy human individuals. Study information: For every donor, three CD4 naive, three CD4 memory, two CD8 naive and one CD8 memory plates were used.

In the case of this clone: Its target is not known.

Repertoires were generated with immunoSEQ multiplex PCR, while TCRdb's copy carries only in-frame clones and drops some. The table includes more than 900,000 clones, approximately 80% detected once. CDR1 is LNHDA, CDR2 SQIVND, per germline (reference sequence). This CDR3 region has 16 residues. The J segment lost 8 bases and the V segment lost 4 bases, leaving 9 bases of the junction unmatched. Study results and limitations: Sharing across four donors was seen in 5% to 5.5% of naive CD4 clonotypes.

Sample: memory CD4+ T cells from PBMCs. Subset denoted: CD45RA-negative fraction. The J gene is TRBJ2-1, the V gene TRBV19; 12 bases agree with TRBD2. This TCR derives from a man aged 18 to 29 in good health. Some clones in this sample may be carry-over from other donors' samples. The CDR3 reads CASSRRLAGVGDEQFF. Written as DNA, the CDR3 is TGTGCCAGTAGTAGACGACTAGCGGGAGTAGGGGATGAGCAGTTCTTC. The full variable domain, with the rest looked up from reference TRBV19 and TRBJ2-1, is DGGITQSPKYLFRKEGQNVTLSCEQNLNHDAMYWYRQDPGQGLRLIYYSQIVNDFQKGDIAEGYSVSREKKESFPLTVTSAQKNPTAFYLCASSRRLAGVGDEQFFGPGTRLTVL.